This TCR beta chain was captured in a study of T-cell reconstitution after alpha-beta-depleted transplantation in children. Study-level results: After one year, T-cell counts and TCRbeta diversity mostly came from new T cells. At around two months after transplant, the alpha-beta T cells were reportedly derived from several hundred expanded clones that came from non-depleted graft cells.

CDR3 size: 16 residues. V was shortened by 0 bases and J by 2 bases, with 12 bases between the two germline ends. Molecular barcoding with unique molecular identifiers was used for the TCRbeta library. TCRdb ran MiXCR on the PCR reads and lists one entry per CDR3 protein. The sample lists 300,000 to 400,000 distinct CDR3 sequences, around 16% seen once, with approximately 38% in the top ten. As to this clonotype: The target antigen is unknown.

The chain links TRBV23-1 to TRBJ2-3; D gene unclear. TRBV23-1 is given ORF status, its function remaining uncertain. The starting material was PBMCs, mostly from graft donor cells, obtained 360 days after TCRalphabeta/CD19-depleted stem cell transplant. The clonotype originates from a male patient between 2 and 15 years old who had a stem cell transplant for acute lymphoblastic leukemia, so the T cells may come from the graft donor. The CDR3 reads CASSQSRYQDTDTQYF. DNA of the CDR3: TGCGCCAGCAGTCAATCGAGATACCAGGACACAGATACGCAGTATTTT.